The entry below gives a single T cell receptor (beta chain) sequence along with its context. The antigen is undetermined. The data stem from a study of cytomegalovirus exposure and HLA in healthy donors. Study findings and constraints: In a later analysis, V- and J-gene trimming of beta chains associated with a DCLRE1C missense variant, replicated independently.

In the PCR, 60 Vbeta and 13 Jbeta primers were used. Some clones are missing from TCRdb's copy, which holds only in-frame ones; the method was immunoSEQ multiplex PCR. The table has tens of thousands of clones, roughly 79% seen once. Trimming removed 3 bases at V and 5 bases at J, with 14 bases between. CDR3 size: 15 residues. CDR1 is LGHNA and CDR2 is YSLEER in the germline V gene. Source material: PBMCs. This TCR was sampled from a woman aged 40-49 years in good health and CMV-seronegative. The chain employs TRBV4-3 and TRBJ2-1, with D possibly being TRBD2 (5 bases). Written as DNA, the CDR3 is TGCGCCAGCAGCCACGACCGCGGGTGGGACAATGAGCAGTTCTTC. Encoded protein: CASSHDRGWDNEQFF.